This T cell receptor beta chain was identified during a study of T cells in Graves' hyperthyroidism and ophthalmopathy. Study background: Before any treatment, at initial diagnosis, peripheral blood was collected.

The CDR3 length is 15 residues. V was trimmed by 3 bases and J by 0 bases, leaving 11 bases between them. CDR1 and CDR2 from the germline V gene are SGHTA and FQGNSA. On this clonotype itself: Its specificity is not known.

Points from the study as a whole: A median 6.5 months before onset, the model predicted ophthalmopathy.

The cohort's ophthalmopathy patients, a group with duration under 3 months, had a Clinical Activity Score of at least 3 and a NOSPECS grade of at least 4. The CDR3 regions of TCR beta were amplified from RNA transcripts. First-round RT-PCR with HTBI primers amplified the TCR CDR3 region. Each CDR3 protein gets one entry after TCRdb re-called the multiplex PCR reads with MiXCR. The sample includes almost 350,000 distinct CDR3 sequences, 18% of them seen just once. V gene TRBV7-2 combines with J gene TRBJ2-5, with D possibly being TRBD1 or TRBD2 (5 bases each). The receptor was isolated from a woman in her 40s with Graves' ophthalmopathy. Sequencing was performed on blood. This CDR3 reads CASSFQGEYQETQYF. CDR3 DNA: TGTGCCAGCAGCTTCCAGGGAGAGTACCAAGAGACCCAGTACTTC. Combining the CDR3 with reference TRBV7-2 and TRBJ2-5 gives the whole variable domain GAGVSQSPSNKVTEKGKDVELRCDPISGHTALYWYRQSLGQGLEFLIYFQGNSAPDKSGLPSDRFSAERTGGSVSTLTIQRTQQEDSAVYLCASSFQGEYQETQYFGPGTRLLVL.